This T cell receptor (beta chain) was profiled in a study of Graves' ophthalmopathy and Graves' hyperthyroidism. The wider study: Ophthalmopathy not arising within 18 months of follow-up defined hyperthyroidism as stable.

A remark on this clonotype: What it binds is not known.

From RNA, the CDR3 regions of TCR beta chains were amplified and sequenced. RT-PCR was first run with HTBI primers, then multiplex PCR in a second round. TCRdb passed the multiplex PCR reads through MiXCR, listing each CDR3 protein once. Of more than 1,000,000 distinct CDR3 sequences listed, about 40% are singletons. Study outcomes and limitations: Distinction of ophthalmopathy from stable hyperthyroidism by a 13-signature model reached 87.88% sensitivity and roughly 78% specificity.

Germline loops: CDR1 MNHEY, CDR2 SVGAGI. With 0 bases removed from V and 4 bases from J, the gap between germline ends came to 12 bases. This CDR3 region has 15 residues. This rearrangement joins TRBV6-5 to TRBJ1-1, with D uncertain. The sequenced material came from peripheral blood or thyroid tissue (not recorded which). The sequence was collected from an adult man with Graves' hyperthyroidism. The CDR3 DNA reads TGTGCCAGCAGTTACTCCGCTCCCCCGGGCACTGAAGCTTTCTTT. Protein: CASSYSAPPGTEAFF.